This T cell receptor (beta chain) was identified during a study of T cell repertoires in cytomegalovirus infection. Study details: Public TCR beta signatures provided an indication of both CMV infection and a matching HLA type.

Study-level findings and limits: People with CMV and the relevant HLA were identified by cumulative public TCR beta family frequency. The study found HLA-C-restricted CMV-specific TCR beta clonotypes dominating the ex vivo response.

Using its own MiXCR run on the reads, TCRdb lists one record per CDR3 protein. The repertoire holds more than 650,000 distinct CDR3 sequences, with roughly 35% as singletons. This clonotype appeared many times. Its antigen is unidentified. Sequencing was done on a sample of PBMCs. The receptor comes from a human donor in good health (CMV status not recorded). Some clones in this sample may be carry-over from other donors' samples.

The CDR3 sequence: CASRDRSSYNSPLHF. The CDR3 coding sequence is TGTGCCAGCAGGGACAGGAGCTCCTATAATTCACCCCTCCACTTT. V usage is TRBV27 and J usage is TRBJ1-6, with 7 bases matching TRBD1. With V trimmed by 6 bases and J by 0 bases, 2 bases remained unmatched. Germline V gene sequence: CDR1 MNHEY, CDR2 SMNVEV (reference sequence). The CDR3 length is 15 residues.